These T cell receptor beta chains were read from a single sample in a study of CD8+ T cells in alopecia areata. TCRdb keeps only in-frame clones here, not all; method: immunoSEQ multiplex PCR. The sample yields some 180,000 clones, approximately 50% seen once. Sample: CD8+ T cells sorted from blood, taken around week 54, from a patient treated with tofacitinib. These receptors all stem from a human donor with alopecia areata. CDR3s include the opening cysteine and the closing phenylalanine or tryptophan. The order of the fields is V gene, D gene, J gene, clone size, CDR3 DNA, CDR3 protein. A D gene is named only where the DNA matches it firmly. The size field is filled for only some rows; it gives once, few, many or a size class.

v_gene: TRBV27
d_gene: -
j_gene: TRBJ2-3
abundance: once
CDR3nt: TGTGCCAGCAAACCCGTGGGAGTAGTGGTTACTAGCACAGATACGCAGTATTTT
CDR3aa: CASKPVGVVVTSTDTQYF

v_gene: TRBV10-2
d_gene: -
j_gene: TRBJ2-5
abundance: -
CDR3nt: TGCGCCAGCAGTGAGTCGAGAGGAGGGTTGGGGACCCAGTACTTC
CDR3aa: CASSESRGGLGTQYF

v_gene: TRBV7-9
d_gene: -
j_gene: TRBJ1-2
abundance: -
CDR3nt: TGTGCCAGCAGCTCCTCGGACTATGGCTACACCTTC
CDR3aa: CASSSSDYGYTF

v_gene: TRBV12-5
d_gene: -
j_gene: TRBJ1-1
abundance: -
CDR3nt: TGTGCTAGTGGGGATAGGGGATGGGAGGCTGAAGCTTTCTTT
CDR3aa: CASGDRGWEAEAFF

v_gene: TRBV10-3
d_gene: -
j_gene: TRBJ2-2
abundance: -
CDR3nt: TGTGCCATCAGTGAAGGTATAGGGACCGGCACCGGGGAGCTGTTTTTT
CDR3aa: CAISEGIGTGTGELFF

v_gene: TRBV7-9
d_gene: -
j_gene: TRBJ2-2
abundance: few
CDR3nt: TGTGCCAGCAGCTCGGACACGAACACCGGGGAGCTGTTTTTT
CDR3aa: CASSSDTNTGELFF

v_gene: TRBV7-9
d_gene: -
j_gene: TRBJ2-7
abundance: -
CDR3nt: TGTGCCAGCAGCCCCTTTGAGGGGGCCTACGAGCAGTACTTC
CDR3aa: CASSPFEGAYEQYF

v_gene: TRBV13
d_gene: -
j_gene: TRBJ1-1
abundance: -
CDR3nt: TGTGCCAGCAGCTTACCCGACACTGAAGCTTTCTTT
CDR3aa: CASSLPDTEAFF

v_gene: TRBV7-8
d_gene: -
j_gene: TRBJ2-5
abundance: -
CDR3nt: TGTGCCTCTTCAGGCCAAGAGACCCAGTACTTC
CDR3aa: CASSGQETQYF

v_gene: TRBV30
d_gene: -
j_gene: TRBJ2-3
abundance: -
CDR3nt: TGTGCCTGGAGTGAGAGGTCAGATACGCAGTATTTT
CDR3aa: CAWSERSDTQYF

v_gene: TRBV30
d_gene: -
j_gene: TRBJ2-1
abundance: -
CDR3nt: TGTGCCTGGAGTGTATATGGGGGCGATGAGCAGTTCTTC
CDR3aa: CAWSVYGGDEQFF

v_gene: TRBV10-3
d_gene: TRBD2
j_gene: TRBJ2-1
abundance: many
CDR3nt: TGTGCCATCAGTGAGTCTAGCGGGGGGCCGGGTGAGCAGTTCTTC
CDR3aa: CAISESSGGPGEQFF

v_gene: TRBV4-3
d_gene: -
j_gene: TRBJ1-1
abundance: -
CDR3nt: TGCGCCAGCAGCCAAGTAGGGGGTTTAGCTTTCTTT
CDR3aa: CASSQVGGLAFF

v_gene: TRBV7-2
d_gene: TRBD2
j_gene: TRBJ2-3
abundance: -
CDR3nt: TGTGCCAGCAGCTTACCGCGGAGCGGGGCAGATACGCAGTATTTT
CDR3aa: CASSLPRSGADTQYF

v_gene: TRBV30
d_gene: TRBD1
j_gene: TRBJ2-3
abundance: -
CDR3nt: TGTGCCTGGAGTTTAGCAGGGGGTCTTGCAGATACGCAGTATTTT
CDR3aa: CAWSLAGGLADTQYF

v_gene: TRBV20-1
d_gene: -
j_gene: TRBJ1-1
abundance: -
CDR3nt: TGCAGTGCTACCCAGGACACTGAAGCTTTCTTT
CDR3aa: CSATQDTEAFF

v_gene: TRBV6-5
d_gene: -
j_gene: TRBJ2-5
abundance: -
CDR3nt: TGTGCCAGCAGTTACAGGCCAAAAGAGACCCAGTACTTC
CDR3aa: CASSYRPKETQYF

v_gene: TRBV4-3
d_gene: TRBD1
j_gene: TRBJ1-5
abundance: -
CDR3nt: TGCGCCAGCAGCCATACCACCACCGGACAGGGCAATCAGCCCCAGCATTTT
CDR3aa: CASSHTTTGQGNQPQHF

v_gene: TRBV7-2
d_gene: -
j_gene: TRBJ1-5
abundance: -
CDR3nt: TGTGCCAGCAGCGAAGGGGTCGCTAGCAATCAGCCCCAGCATTTT
CDR3aa: CASSEGVASNQPQHF